This passage covers 10 T cell receptor beta chains from one sample sequenced in a study of blood T cells in healthy people across ages. Sample-barcoded 5' priming and a J-beta primer mix drove a second PCR of about 6 to 12 cycles. TCRdb fed the 5' RACE reads into MiXCR, producing one record per CDR3 protein. The table lists more than 1.4 million distinct CDR3 sequences, roughly 40% of them singletons. The sequencing sample was made of blood. The source is a young woman in good health.

A few counts support this clonotype. The chain has TRBV24-1 and TRBJ1-5, with a weak D call TRBD1 (5 bases). The CDR3 has 14 amino acids. V lost 3 bases, J lost 7 bases, and 12 bases lay in between. The germline gives CDR1 KGHDR, CDR2 SFDVKD. CDR3 residues: CATSDPSGAQPQHF. CDR3 nucleotides: TGTGCCACCAGTGATCCCTCCGGGGCGCAGCCCCAGCATTTT.

This clonotype appeared a few times. The chain uses TRBV29-1 and TRBJ1-1, with D tentatively TRBD1 (6 bases). Trimming pared 4 bases from V and 4 bases from J, leaving 16 bases between. CDR1 SQVTM and CDR2 ANQGSEA come from the germline V gene. The CDR3 is 14 amino acids. CDR3 sequence reads: CSVGVYRVGTEAFF. CDR3 in DNA: TGCAGCGTTGGGGTCTACAGGGTAGGCACTGAAGCTTTCTTT.

In its sample, this clonotype was seen a few times. V is TRBV15 and J is TRBJ1-2; 9 bases fit TRBD1. The germline gives CDR1 LNHNV, CDR2 YYDKDF (reference sequence). V was clipped by 1 base and J by 3 bases; unmatched bases: 12. CDR3 size: 18 residues. CDR3 sequence: CATSRAPGQGKNYYGYTF. The CDR3 nucleotides read TGTGCCACCAGCAGAGCTCCGGGACAGGGAAAGAACTACTATGGCTACACCTTC.

This clonotype was seen a few times. This chain joins TRBV6-1 and TRBJ2-5; tentatively, D is TRBD2 (6 bases). Germline values: CDR1 MNHNS, CDR2 SASEGT. The V end was cut by 4 bases, the J end by 1 base, with 10 bases between. This CDR3 has 14 residues. CDR3 DNA sequence: TGTGCCAGCAGTGCTAGCGTAGGCCAAGAGACCCAGTACTTC. Protein product: CASSASVGQETQYF.

The table lists this clonotype with many counts. In DNA form, the CDR3 reads TGCAGCGTTGTATCGGGAAGCTCCTACGAGCAGTACTTC. This encodes CSVVSGSSYEQYF. The genes are TRBV29-1 and TRBJ2-7, with a weak D call TRBD2 (5 bases). Trimming pared 4 bases from V and 0 bases from J, leaving 10 bases between. Germline CDR1 is SQVTM and CDR2 is ANQGSEA. The CDR3 spans 13 residues.

The rearrangement joins TRBV5-1 to TRBJ2-5; possibly TRBD2 for D (6 bases). The CDR3 covers 15 residues. Looked up from germline, CDR1 is SGHRS and CDR2 is YFSETQ. V was clipped by 7 bases and J by 11 bases, with 27 bases between them. CDR3 bases: TGCGCCAGCGGCCCCGGGAGTAACTTGAACAATGAGCAGTACTTC. It yields the protein CASGPGSNLNNEQYF.

V is TRBV10-3 and J is TRBJ2-3, with TRBD2 matching over 7 bases. The CDR3 has 17 residues. Germline CDR1 and CDR2: ENHRY and SYGVKD. V shed 3 bases, J shed 4 bases, and the junction held 13 bases outside the gene matches. The CDR3 reads CAISESEASGGADTQYF. DNA for the CDR3: TGTGCCATCAGTGAATCCGAGGCTAGCGGAGGCGCAGATACGCAGTATTTT.

The chain joins TRBV7-9 to TRBJ2-7; D unresolved. Germline CDR1 reads SEHNR; CDR2 reads FQNEAQ (reference sequence). Deletions cut 0 bases from V and 2 bases from J, with 8 bases between. The CDR3 is made up of 14 amino acids. CDR3 region: CASSLAYGPYEQYF. The DNA of the CDR3 is TGTGCCAGCAGCTTAGCGTACGGACCCTACGAGCAGTACTTC.

A few counts support this clonotype. V gene TRBV4-1 combines with J gene TRBJ2-3; 7 nucleotides line up with TRBD2. J was trimmed by 4 bases and V by 1 base; bases with no gene match: 8. CDR3 length: 16 amino acids. Germline V gene data show CDR1 as MGHRA and CDR2 as YSYEKL. Here the CDR3 DNA reads TGCGCCAGCAGCCAAGTAATCCGGGAGGTCGCAGATACGCAGTATTTT. Translating gives CASSQVIREVADTQYF.

The chain combines TRBV2 with TRBJ2-3, with 10 bases matching TRBD1. V lost 4 bases, J lost 4 bases, and 2 bases stayed unmatched. The V gene's germline CDR1 is SNHLY and CDR2 FYNNEI. The length of the CDR3 is 14 residues. In DNA, the CDR3 is TGTGCCAGCAGTGGACAGGGGGCGGCAGATACGCAGTATTTT. Translated, it gives CASSGQGAADTQYF.